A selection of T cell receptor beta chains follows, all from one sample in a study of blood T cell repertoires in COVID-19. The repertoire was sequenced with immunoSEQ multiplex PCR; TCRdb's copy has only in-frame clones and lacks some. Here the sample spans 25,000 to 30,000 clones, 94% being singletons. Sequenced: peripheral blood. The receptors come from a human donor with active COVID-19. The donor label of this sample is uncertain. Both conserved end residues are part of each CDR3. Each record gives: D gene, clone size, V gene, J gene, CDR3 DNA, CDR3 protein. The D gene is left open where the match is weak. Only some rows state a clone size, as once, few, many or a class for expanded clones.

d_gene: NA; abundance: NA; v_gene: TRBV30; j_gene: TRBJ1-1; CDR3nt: TGTGCCTGGAGTGTAAGCAGGGGTGAAGCTTTCTTT; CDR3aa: CAWSVSRGEAFF
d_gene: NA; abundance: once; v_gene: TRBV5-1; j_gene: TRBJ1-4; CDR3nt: TGCGCCAGCAGCTTGGATGGGGGCGCCGCAACTAATGAAAAACTGTTTTTT; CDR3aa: CASSLDGGAATNEKLFF
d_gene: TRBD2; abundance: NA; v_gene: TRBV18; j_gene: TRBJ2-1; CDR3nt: TGTGCCAGCTCACCACCTAGCGGGTATTACAATGAGCAGTTCTTC; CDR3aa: CASSPPSGYYNEQFF
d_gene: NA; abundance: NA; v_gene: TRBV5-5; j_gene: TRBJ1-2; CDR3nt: TGTGCCAGCAGCTTGGCCTCCAGGGATGGCTACACCTTC; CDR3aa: CASSLASRDGYTF
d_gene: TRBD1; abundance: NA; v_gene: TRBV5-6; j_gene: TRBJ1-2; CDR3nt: TGTGCCAGCAGCTGGACAGGGGACATCAACTATGGCTACACCTTC; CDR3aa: CASSWTGDINYGYTF
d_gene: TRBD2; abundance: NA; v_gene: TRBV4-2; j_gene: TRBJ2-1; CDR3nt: TGTGCCAGCAGCCAAACCCGGACTAGCGGGGTTAACCATGAGCAGTTCTTC; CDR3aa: CASSQTRTSGVNHEQFF
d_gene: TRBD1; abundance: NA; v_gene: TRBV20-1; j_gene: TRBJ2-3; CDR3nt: TGCAGTGCTGAACAGGGGGATACGCAGTATTTT; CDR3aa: CSAEQGDTQYF
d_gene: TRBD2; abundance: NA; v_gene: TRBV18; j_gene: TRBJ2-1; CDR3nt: TGTGCCAGCTCACCCCCGGGACTAGCCGCACGGGGTACGCGGCACAATGAGCAGTTCTTC; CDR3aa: CASSPPGLAARGTRHNEQFF
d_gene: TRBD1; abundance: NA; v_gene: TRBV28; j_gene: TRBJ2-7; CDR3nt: TGTGCCAGCAGTTTAGCCCGGGACAGTTCCTACGAGCAGTACTTC; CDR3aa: CASSLARDSSYEQYF
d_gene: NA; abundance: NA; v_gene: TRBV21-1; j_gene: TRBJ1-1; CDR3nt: TGTGCCAGCAGCAAAGCGCTTTCGGGGGGCGGGTACACTGAAGCTTTCTTT; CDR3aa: CASSKALSGGGYTEAFF
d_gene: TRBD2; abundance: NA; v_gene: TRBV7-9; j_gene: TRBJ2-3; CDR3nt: TGTGCCAGCAGCTTGGGGGCTAGCGGGGTCACAGATACGCAGTATTTT; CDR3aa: CASSLGASGVTDTQYF
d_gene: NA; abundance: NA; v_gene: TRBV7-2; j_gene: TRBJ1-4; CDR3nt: TGTGCCAGCAGCTTCGTATCTGGGCCCGGGGAAGGAAAACTGTTTTTT; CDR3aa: CASSFVSGPGEGKLFF
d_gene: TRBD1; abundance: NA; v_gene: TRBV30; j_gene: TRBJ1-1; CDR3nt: TGTGCCTGGAGTCTCAGGGGGCCCACTGAAGCTTTCTTT; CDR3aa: CAWSLRGPTEAFF
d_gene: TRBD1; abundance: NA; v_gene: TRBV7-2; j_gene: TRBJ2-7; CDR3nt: TGTGCCAGCAGCTTAGCCGGGACAGGGACCTACGAGCAGTACTTC; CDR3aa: CASSLAGTGTYEQYF
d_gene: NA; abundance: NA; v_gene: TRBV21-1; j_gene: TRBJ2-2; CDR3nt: TGTGCCAGCAGCAAAACGGGAGAACACCGGGGAGCTGTTTTT; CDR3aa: CASSKTGEHRGAVF
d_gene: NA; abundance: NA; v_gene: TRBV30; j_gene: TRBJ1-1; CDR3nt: TGTGCCTGGAGTCCCTACCATGGGACAAAAAGAGGAGACACTGAAGCTTTCTTT; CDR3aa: CAWSPYHGTKRGDTEAFF
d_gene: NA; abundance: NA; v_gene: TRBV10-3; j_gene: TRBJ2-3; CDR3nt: TGTGCCATCAGTGATTCAGGTATGGGCACAGATACGCAGTATTTT; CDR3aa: CAISDSGMGTDTQYF
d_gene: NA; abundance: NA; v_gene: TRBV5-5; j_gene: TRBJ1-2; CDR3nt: TGTGCCAGCAGCTTGGTGACAGAGGCTGGCTACACCTTC; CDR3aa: CASSLVTEAGYTF
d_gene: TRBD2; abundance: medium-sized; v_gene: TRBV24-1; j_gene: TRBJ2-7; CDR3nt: TGTGCCACCAGTGACTCCAGGACTAGCGGGGGTGCGCAGTACTTC; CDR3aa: CATSDSRTSGGAQYF
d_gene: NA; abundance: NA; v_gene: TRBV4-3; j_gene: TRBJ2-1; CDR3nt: TGCGCCAGCAGCCAAGGAGGAGGGAACGAGCAGTTCTTC; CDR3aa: CASSQGGGNEQFF
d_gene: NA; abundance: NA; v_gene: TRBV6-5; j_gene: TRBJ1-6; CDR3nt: TGTGCCAGCAGCTATGGGACTGCTCATAATTCACCCCTCCACTTT; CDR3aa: CASSYGTAHNSPLHF
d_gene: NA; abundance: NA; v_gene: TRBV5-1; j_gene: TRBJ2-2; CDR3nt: TGCGCCAGCAGCCCCCGTTACGGGGAGCTGTTTTTT; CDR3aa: CASSPRYGELFF
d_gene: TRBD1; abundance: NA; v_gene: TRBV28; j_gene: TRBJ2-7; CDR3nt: TGTGCCAGCAGTTTTTCCGGGACAGTAGTCTACGAGCAGTACTTC; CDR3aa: CASSFSGTVVYEQYF